This T cell receptor (beta chain) stems from a study of early T cells in non-severe SARS-CoV-2 infection. Study-level information: Bulk RNA isolated from unsorted whole blood underwent sequencing; chains were not paired. Study-wide points: Reliance on VDJdb matching favored anti-spike CD8 responses; private and CD4 specificities were missed.

In its sample, this clonotype was seen many times. Antigen: not known. Unique molecular identifiers were attached to individual cDNA molecules. A single record per CDR3 protein comes from TCRdb applying MiXCR to the 5' RACE reads. The sample consists of under 45,000 distinct CDR3 sequences, roughly 5.4% of them appearing once. The receptor comes from an adult who was a healthcare worker with PCR-confirmed SARS-CoV-2 infection or an uninfected control (not recorded which). Sequenced material: whole blood, taken at baseline.

CDR3 in amino acids: CASSKTGGLAGVGETQYF. DNA of the CDR3: TGTGCCAGCAGTAAGACCGGAGGACTAGCGGGAGTAGGAGAGACCCAGTACTTC. This rearrangement joins TRBV6-5 to TRBJ2-5; 13 nucleotides match TRBD2. The V and J ends lost 5 bases and 4 bases, in that order; junction bases with no gene match: 13. The germline V gene encodes CDR1 MNHEY and CDR2 SVGAGI. The CDR3 totals 18 residues.